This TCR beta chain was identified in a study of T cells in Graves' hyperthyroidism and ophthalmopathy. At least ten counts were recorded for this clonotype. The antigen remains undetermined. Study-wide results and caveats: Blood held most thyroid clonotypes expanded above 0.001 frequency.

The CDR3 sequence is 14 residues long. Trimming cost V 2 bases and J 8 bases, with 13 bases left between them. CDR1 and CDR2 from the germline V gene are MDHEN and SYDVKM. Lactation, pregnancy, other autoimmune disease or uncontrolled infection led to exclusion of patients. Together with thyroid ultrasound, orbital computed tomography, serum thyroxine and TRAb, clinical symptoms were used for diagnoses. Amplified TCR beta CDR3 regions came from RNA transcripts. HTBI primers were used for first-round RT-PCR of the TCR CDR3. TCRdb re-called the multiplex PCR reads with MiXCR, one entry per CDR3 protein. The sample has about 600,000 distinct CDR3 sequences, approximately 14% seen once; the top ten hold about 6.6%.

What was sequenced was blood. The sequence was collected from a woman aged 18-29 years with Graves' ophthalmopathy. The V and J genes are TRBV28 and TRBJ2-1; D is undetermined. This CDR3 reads CASSLILASDEQFF. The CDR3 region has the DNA TGTGCCAGCAGTTTAATCCTGGCTTCGGATGAGCAGTTCTTC.